Listed here are 19 T cell receptor beta chains from one sample, sequenced in a study of blood T cells in healthy people across ages. The authors ran a second PCR of 7 to 11 cycles using a sample-barcoded 5' primer and a J-beta primer mix. TCRdb used MiXCR to reprocess the 5' RACE reads, holding one entry per CDR3 protein. The sample shows 780,000 or so distinct CDR3 sequences, 45% to 70% of them seen only once. Sequenced: blood. The receptors were sampled from a man aged 35-49 years in good health.

The V and J genes are TRBV4-3 and TRBJ2-3; D unclear. V lost 0 bases to trimming and J lost 0 bases, with 7 bases between them. The CDR3 consists of 15 residues. Germline CDR1 LGHNA, CDR2 YSLEER. Here the CDR3 reads CASSQDPTSTDTQYF. In nucleotides, the CDR3 is TGCGCCAGCAGCCAAGATCCAACTAGCACAGATACGCAGTATTTT.

This clonotype was counted a single time. The chain links TRBV27 to TRBJ1-2; D not resolved. Trimming removed 7 bases from V and 3 bases from J, with 15 bases in between. Germline lookup yields CDR1 MNHEY and CDR2 SMNVEV (reference sequence). This CDR3 is built from 14 residues. The CDR3 sequence is CASTSSKGDYGYTF. For the CDR3, the DNA is TGTGCCAGCACCTCTAGCAAGGGTGACTATGGCTACACCTTC.

This rearrangement joins TRBV2 to TRBJ2-2, with D maybe TRBD2 (6 bases). The CDR3 totals 17 residues. Trimming stripped 3 bases from V and 3 bases from J, with 17 bases between. In germline, CDR1 is SNHLY, CDR2 FYNNEI. CDR3 loop: CASSDGGTRTDTGELFF. Here the CDR3 DNA reads TGTGCCAGCAGTGATGGGGGGACCAGAACTGACACCGGGGAGCTGTTTTTT.

The chain employs TRBV7-2 and TRBJ2-7; TRBD1 matches 8 bases. The ends lost 1 base at V and 2 bases at J; junction bases unmatched: 7. The CDR3 has 16 residues. The V gene's germline CDR1 is SGHTA and CDR2 FQGNSA. DNA of the CDR3: TGTGCCAGCAGCTTAGTAGGCGGACAGGGCACCTACGAGCAGTACTTC. Its protein is CASSLVGGQGTYEQYF.

V gene TRBV29-1 combines with J gene TRBJ2-5, with TRBD1 matching 9 bases. The DNA end is a closer match to TRBJ2-7, so the J assignment may be wrong. The CDR3 loop spans 17 amino acids. CDR1 is SQVTM and CDR2 is ANQGSEA in the germline V gene. CDR3 in DNA: TGCAGCGTCCAAACTCCGGGACAGGGTCTGTCGGTCTACGAGCAGTACTTC. Its protein is CSVQTPGQGLSVYEQYF.

The V and J genes are TRBV5-6 and TRBJ1-2, with D possibly being TRBD1 (6 bases). CDR1 SGHDT and CDR2 YYEEEE come from the germline V gene. This CDR3 has 16 amino acids. The V gene lost 4 bases and the J gene lost 4 bases, with 20 bases spanning the gap. The CDR3 coding sequence is TGTGCCAGCAGCCGGCTCAGACAACAGGGAATCTATGGCTACACCTTC. It yields the protein CASSRLRQQGIYGYTF.

This rearrangement joins TRBV29-1 to TRBJ2-1, with unresolved D. Germline lookup yields CDR1 SQVTM and CDR2 ANQGSEA. V lost 4 bases and J lost 9, with 16 bases in between. The CDR3 contains 13 residues. CDR3 in DNA: TGCAGCGTTGTAACTGGGTCTCTAGGTGAGCAGTTCTTC. Translating gives CSVVTGSLGEQFF.

This clonotype was seen a single time. The chain is built from TRBV7-6 and TRBJ2-5, with 9 bases fitting TRBD2. CDR3 length: 15 residues. From germline, CDR1 is SGHVS and CDR2 FNYEAQ. Trimming cost V 3 bases and J 5 bases; bases outside gene matches: 7. CDR3 DNA: TGTGCCAGCAGCTTGTGGAGTAGCGGGAGCGAGACCCAGTACTTC. This codes for CASSLWSSGSETQYF.

V gene TRBV10-3 combines with J gene TRBJ1-4; D remains ambiguous. The CDR3 contains 17 residues. Germline assignment: CDR1 ENHRY and CDR2 SYGVKD. Trimming left V 5 bases short and J 1 base short, with 17 bases between. In DNA form, the CDR3 reads TGTGCCATCAGTAGTCGGCCGATTAGAGAAACTAATGAAAAACTGTTTTTT. It translates to CAISSRPIRETNEKLFF.

This clonotype was seen only a few times. The CDR3 DNA follows: TGTGCCAGCAGATCCTGGGACACAGATACGCAGTATTTT. Protein product: CASRSWDTDTQYF. J is TRBJ2-3 and V is TRBV9; D call uncertain. Trimming pared 5 bases from V and 2 bases from J, leaving 9 bases between. Per the germline V gene, CDR1 is SGDLS and CDR2 is YYNGEE. The CDR3 consists of 13 residues. Together with reference TRBV9 and TRBJ2-3, the CDR3 gives the full variable domain: DSGVTQTPKHLITATGQRVTLRCSPRSGDLSVYWYQQSLDQGLQFLIQYYNGEERAKGNILERFSAQQFPDLHSELNLSSLELGDSALYFCASRSWDTDTQYFGPGTRLTVL.

V is TRBV28 and J is TRBJ1-2, with 9 bases identical to TRBD1. Germline CDR1 is MDHEN and CDR2 is SYDVKM. Trimming took 6 bases from V and 4 from J; bases not matched to a gene: 6. The CDR3 loop spans 14 amino acids. The DNA for the CDR3 is TGTGCCAGCAGGTGGGACAGGGCTTTCTATGGCTACACCTTC. Protein sequence: CASRWDRAFYGYTF.

The V call is TRBV12-3 or TRBV12-4, the J call TRBJ1-1; D may be TRBD1 (5 bases). The CDR3 runs to 16 residues. With 6 bases removed from V and 2 bases from J, the gap between germline ends came to 19 bases. CDR3 loop: CASSPQAWSSNTEAFF. As DNA, the CDR3 is TGTGCCAGCAGCCCACAGGCATGGTCATCTAACACTGAAGCTTTCTTT.

The chain uses TRBV4-1 and TRBJ2-7, with 9 bases fitting TRBD2. This CDR3 region has 16 residues. Germline trimming cut 0 bases from V and 2 bases from J; bases unmatched to any gene: 5. Germline lookup yields CDR1 MGHRA and CDR2 YSYEKL. The DNA of the CDR3 is TGCGCCAGCAGCCAAGATAGCGGGAGAAGTCCCTACGAGCAGTACTTC. Its protein is CASSQDSGRSPYEQYF.

The chain links TRBV24-1 to TRBJ2-5; a possible D gene is TRBD1 (5 bases). The CDR3 has 14 residues. Germline CDR1 KGHDR, CDR2 SFDVKD. V gave up 7 bases and J gave up 2 bases, with 13 bases separating them. DNA for the CDR3: TGTGCCACCAGAGGGGTGGGGTTGCAAGAGACCCAGTACTTC. Protein: CATRGVGLQETQYF.

This chain uses TRBV7-2 with TRBJ2-5; D call uncertain. Trimming pared 1 base from V and 4 bases from J, leaving 7 bases between. The germline V gene has CDR1 SGHTA and CDR2 FQGNSA. CDR3 size: 13 residues. CDR3 loop: CASSLEFRETQYF. The CDR3 DNA reads TGTGCCAGCAGCTTAGAATTCCGAGAGACCCAGTACTTC.

The table lists this clonotype with a few counts. This chain joins TRBV7-9 and TRBJ1-2; D is unresolved. CDR1 is SEHNR and CDR2 is FQNEAQ in the germline V gene (reference sequence). Trimming left V 2 bases short and J 4 bases short, with 11 bases between. CDR3 size: 14 residues. The CDR3 coding sequence is TGTGCCAGCAGCTTATCCTCCCTCTTCTATGGCTACACCTTC. This sequence encodes CASSLSSLFYGYTF.

In this sample, this clonotype turned up a few times. This chain links TRBV29-1 with TRBJ2-3; D is perhaps TRBD2 (5 bases). The CDR3 sequence is 14 residues long. Germline CDR1 is SQVTM and CDR2 is ANQGSEA. V shed 4 bases and J shed 4 bases, with 15 bases lying between them. CDR3 sequence: CSVAGGFGADTQYF. In DNA, the CDR3 is TGCAGCGTTGCAGGAGGATTTGGGGCAGATACGCAGTATTTT.

V and J are TRBV7-8 and TRBJ2-4; D is perhaps TRBD1 or TRBD2 (5 bases each). This CDR3 has 19 residues. Germline assignment: CDR1 SGHVS and CDR2 FQNEAQ. The germline V and J ends were trimmed by 5 bases and 1 base, with 24 bases remaining between them. The CDR3: CASSTQIGTTGVAKNIQYF. The CDR3 region has the DNA TGTGCCAGCAGCACCCAGATCGGGACCACCGGAGTGGCCAAAAACATTCAGTACTTC.

Ten or more counts support this clonotype. The chain has TRBV5-1 and TRBJ2-5, with 13 bases that match TRBD2. Germline V CDR1 and CDR2: SGHRS, YFSETQ. Trimming at V came to 0 bases and at J to 2 bases, leaving 10 bases not matched to a gene. This CDR3 has 19 residues. CDR3 loop: CASSLVGTSGKGGQETQYF. CDR3 DNA: TGCGCCAGCAGCTTGGTTGGGACTAGCGGGAAAGGTGGGCAAGAGACCCAGTACTTC. Supplemented by reference TRBV5-1 and TRBJ2-5, the full variable domain reads KAGVTQTPRYLIKTRGQQVTLSCSPISGHRSVSWYQQTPGQGLQFLFEYFSETQRNKGNFPGRFSGRQFSNSRSEMNVSTLELGDSALYLCASSLVGTSGKGGQETQYFGPGTRLLVL.